A single sample is the source of the 5 T cell receptor beta chains below, sequenced in a study of regulatory dendritic cells for organ transplantation. Clones were read by immunoSEQ multiplex PCR, and TCRdb kept only the in-frame ones, dropping some. The table shows 9,000 to 13,000 clones, with about 75% occurring only once. Sequencing was performed on memory CD8+ T cells from blood. Subset specified: CD45RO+ memory T cells. Source of these receptors: a human donor in good health.

The CDR3 bases are TGTGCCAGCAGCCATCCGGGACAGATCTACGAGCAGTACTTC. Its translation is CASSHPGQIYEQYF. V gene TRBV27 combines with J gene TRBJ2-7; 7 nucleotides agree with TRBD1. The V segment lost 6 bases and the J segment 3 bases; nucleotides outside the gene matches: 8. The CDR3 consists of 14 residues. Germline values: CDR1 MNHEY, CDR2 SMNVEV (reference sequence).

V gene TRBV7-9 combines with J gene TRBJ2-7; D gene ambiguous. The CDR3 length is 16 residues. V lost 3 bases and J lost 4, with 19 bases in between. The germline V gene has CDR1 SEHNR and CDR2 FQNEAQ (reference sequence). The CDR3 reads CASSFQPPTALYEQYF. The CDR3 region has the DNA TGTGCCAGCAGCTTCCAACCACCGACGGCCCTATACGAGCAGTACTTC.

The chain links TRBV7-8 to TRBJ2-7; D may correspond to TRBD1 or TRBD2 (5 bases each). Germline values: CDR1 SGHVS, CDR2 FQNEAQ. The CDR3 spans 18 residues. The germline V and J ends were trimmed by 5 bases and 2 bases, with 25 bases remaining between them. The CDR3 sequence: CASSIFHSAWDATYEQYF. The CDR3 DNA follows: TGTGCCAGCAGCATATTCCACTCCGCCTGGGACGCAACCTACGAGCAGTACTTC.

The V gene is TRBV6-1, the J gene TRBJ2-3, with 12 positions matching TRBD2. Germline CDR1 MNHNS, CDR2 SASEGT. This CDR3 contains 18 residues. Trimming removed 2 bases from V and 4 bases from J; junction bases left unmatched: 10. CDR3: CASSEPLAGGLLSDTQYF. In DNA, the CDR3 is TGTGCCAGCAGTGAACCACTAGCGGGGGGCCTACTCTCAGATACGCAGTATTTT.

This clone has a handful of counts. The chain carries TRBV2 and TRBJ2-1; the D gene is possibly TRBD1 (6 bases). The V gene lost 8 bases and the J gene lost 7 bases, with 21 bases spanning the gap. The germline V gene has CDR1 SNHLY and CDR2 FYNNEI. The CDR3 runs 15 residues. CDR3 protein: CASVHRADRFNEQFF. DNA for the CDR3: TGTGCCAGCGTCCACAGGGCCGATAGATTTAATGAGCAGTTCTTC.